This TCR beta chain was captured in a study of human thymus T cells (dated by TCRdb to 2019 to 2021). Describing the broader study: The study used about eight infant thymus samples plus four related peripheral blood samples to characterize TCR alpha and beta repertoires. The infant donors were roughly 7 to 244 days old, and the cohort included over 5 males and a couple of females.

Overall study results and their limits: According to the related research, thymic TCR repertoires were highly overlapping among unrelated individuals. Usage of V and J gene segments appeared to be biased in both the thymic and the peripheral blood repertoires. On average, thymus samples gave around 880,000 unique TCRB clonotypes, whereas blood samples gave some 84,000.

TCRB and TCRAD loci were amplified from a standardized quantity of quality-controlled genomic DNA using the immunoSEQ multiplex PCR assay. The amplicons spanned the V(D)J region and were long enough to cover the CDR3 and allow V and J genes to be identified. Through the commercial immunoSEQ service, the amplicons were sequenced on an Illumina platform. The authors processed their data as follows. Primer bias and sequencing errors were corrected as previously described, and TCRAD and TCRB were defined on the basis of the IMGT database. Analysis of the repertoires was done with immunoSEQ Analyzer 3.0 and VDJTools and included basic statistics, V/J segment usage, diversity estimates, rarefaction and pairwise overlap. Diversity was estimated using the Chao1, ChaoE, Efron-Thisted, Shannon and inverse Simpson indices, and was also estimated on datasets down-sampled to the size of the smallest sample. Repertoire overlap used strict matching of CDR3 nucleotide sequence, V gene and J gene, with Jaccard-based multidimensional scaling clustering. Here the immuneACCESS table is served through TCRdb, limited to in-frame sequences with V and J called. Missing clones are a known gap in these copies; in checked studies unresolved V genes cover under half, and the rest lacks a known reason. V and J calls and clone size follow that table, whereas D and trimming were derived from the DNA. For this sample the table gives some 130,000 clones, of which around 96% were detected only once. Around 0.025% of the sample is in the top ten clones.

The CDR3 has 17 amino acids, counting the end cysteine and phenylalanine. The entry retains the CDR3 DNA only, 51 bases that are in frame from base 1. V is pruned by 0 bases and J by 1 base, leaving 11 bases of the junction without a gene match. Reading the germline V gene gives CDR1 SQVTM and CDR2 ANQGSEA. Thymus tissue was collected as surgical resects that were removed during corrective cardiac surgery. In Finland, the donors were immunologically healthy infants who were having open corrective cardiac surgery for congenital heart defects. Thymocytes were mechanically released from the tissue and were stored as pellets of roughly 9-31 million cells at -70 degrees C. A QIAsymphony instrument was used to extract genomic DNA from frozen cell pellets. On this clone itself: Its antigen remains unidentified. No much larger clonotype is one base removed from it; base qualities were not supplied.

Sequenced input: thymus tissue. This TCR came from a boy in the first two years of life with a congenital heart defect but otherwise immunologically healthy. The V and J segments used are TRBV29-1 and TRBJ1-1, with 7 central nucleotides matching TRBD1. In nucleotides, the sequence is TGCAGCGTTGAAGAAGGAGACAGGGCCATGGGGAACACTGAAGCTTTCTTT. Translated, it reads CSVEEGDRAMGNTEAFF.